This entry features one T cell receptor beta chain sequence. No antigen is known for it. This record comes from a study of lymphopenia after photon versus proton radiotherapy. Study-wide findings and caveats: Photon-treated patients lost naive T cells and TCR diversity; proton-treated stayed stable. Better survival with proton therapy was suggested as possible, not demonstrated. After the lymphocyte nadir, photon-treated repertoires showed oligoclonal expansion, especially of CD8+ Temra cells.

The repertoire was sequenced with immunoSEQ multiplex PCR; TCRdb's copy has only in-frame clones and lacks some. The sample consists of some 29,000 clones, about nine tenths of them appearing once. Germline values: CDR1 MNHEY, CDR2 SMNVEV (reference sequence). V lost 5 bases to trimming and J lost 6 bases; unmatched junction nucleotides: 4. The CDR3 spans 12 residues. The sample was peripheral blood, taken from a patient treated with proton-based radiotherapy. The rearrangement links TRBV27 to TRBJ2-7, with TRBD1 identical over 7 bases. This TCR was sampled from a woman aged 55-69 years with cholangiocarcinoma. Some clones in this sample may be carry-over from other donors' samples. In nucleotides, the CDR3 is TGTGCCAGCAGTCCCGACAGGGCCGAGCAGTACTTC. Translation gives CASSPDRAEQYF.